Only one count was recorded for the clone carrying this T cell receptor (beta chain). This record belongs to a study of shared clonotypes between healthy human individuals. Deep was the level used in running the assay. Here immunoSEQ multiplex PCR was the method, and the copy in TCRdb shows in-frame clones only, minus some. Of approximately 510,000 clones listed, about four fifths are singletons. All of the donors resided in Nashville, Tennessee, and each was a Caucasian adult. Sequenced sample: PBMCs. This receptor was obtained from a middle-aged woman in good health. Some clones in this sample may be carry-over from other donors' samples.

The CDR3: CASSDSAGVGTEAFF. The CDR3 region has the DNA TGCGCCAGCAGTGATTCAGCAGGGGTTGGCACTGAAGCTTTCTTT. This rearrangement joins TRBV10-1 to TRBJ1-1; a possible D gene is TRBD1 (6 bases). V was trimmed by 3 bases and J by 4 bases, leaving 15 bases between them. The CDR3 runs to 15 residues. CDR1 is WNHNN, CDR2 SYGVQD, per germline (reference sequence).